The 17 T cell receptor beta chains below were found in one sample sequenced in a study of radiotherapy plus CTLA-4 blockade in lung cancer. The assay was immunoSEQ multiplex PCR, and TCRdb's table has in-frame clones only and misses some. The sample lists under 110,000 clones, 85% to 90% occurring once. Source: peripheral blood, taken from a patient treated with radiotherapy plus ipilimumab. All receptors derive from a human donor with non-small cell lung cancer that progressed on radiotherapy plus ipilimumab. Some clones in this sample may be carry-over from other donors' samples.

The rearrangement links TRBV15 to TRBJ2-5, with 7 bases fitting TRBD2. This CDR3 is built from 17 residues. CDR1 and CDR2 from the germline V gene are LNHNV and YYDKDF (reference sequence). V gave up 6 bases and J gave up 5 bases; unmatched junction bases: 18. In DNA form, the CDR3 reads TGTGCCACCAGAACCCTCGGGTCGGGGGGAGCGGGGGAGACCCAGTACTTC. Translating gives CATRTLGSGGAGETQYF.

The chain employs TRBV5-1 and TRBJ2-6; D is uncertain. Germline V gives CDR1 SGHRS, CDR2 YFSETQ. V dropped 2 bases and J dropped 0 bases, with 3 bases sitting between them. The CDR3 totals 14 residues. The CDR3: CASSLYSGANVLTF. CDR3 DNA: TGCGCCAGCAGCTTATACTCTGGGGCCAACGTCCTGACTTTC.

The chain couples TRBV6-6 to TRBJ1-1; the D is unclear. Germline V CDR1 and CDR2: MNHNY, SVGAGI (reference sequence). V lost 5 bases and J 4 bases, leaving 17 bases between the germline ends. The length of the CDR3 is 15 residues. The CDR3: CASSPPLVTRTEAFF. DNA for the CDR3: TGTGCCAGCAGTCCCCCCCTCGTTACGCGCACTGAAGCTTTCTTT.

This sequence joins TRBV5-8 and TRBJ1-2; no reliable D call. V was cut by 1 base and J by 7 bases, with 17 bases left in between. Germline-derived CDR1 and CDR2 are SGHTS and YDEGEE. This CDR3 region has 15 residues. CDR3 amino acids: CASSLFRHLRGGYTF. DNA of the CDR3: TGTGCCAGCAGCTTGTTCCGCCACCTACGAGGTGGCTACACCTTC.

The gene calls are TRBV5-6 and TRBJ1-3, with 9 bases identical to TRBD1. V was pared by 3 bases and J by 8 bases, with 6 bases of the junction left unmatched. From germline, CDR1 is SGHDT and CDR2 YYEEEE. This CDR3 has 14 residues. CDR3 amino acids: CASSWGGQGHTIYF. In nucleotides, the CDR3 is TGTGCCAGCAGCTGGGGCGGACAGGGGCACACCATATATTTT. Filled out from reference TRBV5-6 and TRBJ1-3, the complete variable domain reads DAGVTQSPTHLIKTRGQQVTLRCSPKSGHDTVSWYQQALGQGPQFIFQYYEEEERQRGNFPDRFSGHQFPNYSSELNVNALLLGDSALYLCASSWGGQGHTIYFGEGSWLTVV.

This chain links TRBV4-3 with TRBJ1-3; D unresolved. Trimming left V 0 bases short and J 0 bases short, with 6 bases between. The CDR3 is 15 amino acids. From germline, CDR1 is LGHNA and CDR2 YSLEER. The CDR3, as DNA: TGCGCCAGCAGCCAAGACAGGAGCTCTGGAAACACCATATATTTT. This sequence encodes CASSQDRSSGNTIYF.

This clone was recorded only once. The chain combines TRBV23-1 with TRBJ2-2, with 12 bases aligning to TRBD2. TRBV23-1 is recorded as an ORF, its role being uncertain. The CDR3 length is 15 residues. Trimming cost V 11 bases and J 6 bases; bases outside gene matches: 10. The CDR3 region is CASLAGGRLPGELFF. The DNA for the CDR3 is TGCGCCTCCCTAGCGGGGGGGCGCCTTCCCGGGGAGCTGTTTTTT.

This clone has a single count. J is TRBJ2-7 and V is TRBV5-1; no reliable D call. V gave up 4 bases and J gave up 0 bases, with 2 bases separating them. The CDR3 is 11 residues long. From germline, CDR1 is SGHRS and CDR2 YFSETQ. CDR3 loop: CASSNSYEQYF. The DNA of the CDR3 is TGCGCCAGCAGCAACTCCTACGAGCAGTACTTC.

V and J are TRBV4-2 and TRBJ2-7; 7 bases align to TRBD1. V was pared by 1 base and J by 7 bases, with 4 bases of the junction left unmatched. The CDR3 has 13 amino acids. The germline CDR1 and CDR2 sequences are LGHNA and YNFKEQ. The CDR3 loop reads CASSQVDRAEQYF. CDR3 sequence (DNA): TGTGCCAGCAGCCAAGTTGACAGGGCGGAGCAGTACTTC.

V gene TRBV6-1 combines with J gene TRBJ1-2; possibly TRBD1 for D (6 bases). Germline V lookup: CDR1 MNHNS, CDR2 SASEGT. The CDR3 has 12 residues. Trimming removed 8 bases from V and 8 bases from J, with 15 bases in between. This CDR3 is CASERQEEGYTF. DNA for the CDR3: TGTGCCAGCGAAAGACAGGAGGAGGGCTACACCTTC.

The CDR3 is CAIRPGTGISGANVLTF. Written as DNA, the CDR3 is TGTGCCATCAGACCCGGGACAGGAATATCTGGGGCCAACGTCCTGACTTTC. The chain combines TRBV10-3 with TRBJ2-6; 8 positions agree with TRBD1. Germline trimming cut 6 bases from V and 1 base from J; bases unmatched to any gene: 8. CDR3 length: 17 amino acids. Looked up from germline, CDR1 is ENHRY and CDR2 is SYGVKD.

V gene TRBV5-6 combines with J gene TRBJ1-5, with 8 bases aligning to TRBD1. The junction had 9 bases not matched to a gene; V was cut back by 4 bases and J by 0 bases. The length of the CDR3 is 17 residues. From germline, CDR1 is SGHDT and CDR2 YYEEEE. CDR3 bases: TGTGCCAGCAGCCTACAGGGGGATTTCTTTAGCAATCAGCCCCAGCATTTT. It yields the protein CASSLQGDFFSNQPQHF.

V and J are TRBV7-2 and TRBJ2-2, with 8 nucleotides matching TRBD1. The germline V gene encodes CDR1 SGHTA and CDR2 FQGNSA. V was clipped by 6 bases and J by 3 bases; unmatched bases: 6. The CDR3 consists of 15 residues. CDR3 in amino acids: CASRFDRGYTGELFF. The DNA of the CDR3 is TGTGCCAGCAGATTTGACAGGGGATACACCGGGGAGCTGTTTTTT.

V usage is TRBV2 and J usage is TRBJ1-5; no reliable D call. This CDR3 is built from 13 residues. The germline gives CDR1 SNHLY, CDR2 FYNNEI. The V gene lost 0 bases and the J gene lost 5 bases, with 5 bases spanning the gap. The CDR3 DNA reads as TGTGCCAGCAGTGAAGCGAGAGATCAGCCCCAGCATTTT. Translating gives CASSEARDQPQHF.

With respect to this clone: A read error may produce the germline difference seen at one junction end. This chain links TRBV7-7 with TRBJ2-7; a possible D gene is TRBD2 (6 bases). In germline, CDR1 is SSHAT, CDR2 FNYEAQ (reference sequence). The CDR3 runs 15 residues. CDR3 DNA: TGTGCTAGCAGCTTACAGGCGGGGAGCTCCTACGAGCAGTACTTC. Its protein is CASSLQAGSSYEQYF.

The chain combines TRBV10-3 with TRBJ1-4, with a possible D match to TRBD1 (6 bases). From germline, CDR1 is ENHRY and CDR2 SYGVKD. The CDR3 is 15 amino acids. V gave up 0 bases and J gave up 6 bases, with 11 bases separating them. CDR3 loop: CAISESGAEDEKLFF. The CDR3 nucleotides read TGTGCCATCAGTGAGTCGGGGGCGGAGGATGAAAAACTGTTTTTT.

The V and J genes are TRBV30 and TRBJ2-1; no definite D call. Between the trimmed V and J ends, which lost 2 bases and 9 bases, there was a span of 14 bases. The CDR3 runs to 13 residues. In germline, CDR1 is GTSNPN, CDR2 SVGIG (reference sequence). The CDR3 coding sequence is TGTGCCTGGAGTCCTTACCATTTGGGTGAGCAGTTCTTC. It yields the protein CAWSPYHLGEQFF.